The 17 T cell receptor beta chains presented below share a single source sample, sequenced in a study of spatial heterogeneity in lung cancer. TCRdb called the 5' RACE reads again in MiXCR, with one record for every CDR3 protein. The sample contains 2,500 to 3,500 distinct CDR3 sequences, 18% of which appear only once. The time point denotes: sample taken at primary tumor resection. Material: normal lung tissue next to the tumor, obtained at surgery. The source is a male donor with early-stage non-small cell lung cancer.

This chain uses TRBV7-2 with TRBJ2-5; D remains ambiguous. V was pared by 1 base and J by 2 bases, with 11 bases between. Germline lookup yields CDR1 SGHTA and CDR2 FQGNSA. CDR3 length: 15 amino acids. The DNA of the CDR3 is TGTGCCAGCAGCTTAGTCCTGGCGGAACAAGAGACCCAGTACTTC. As protein: CASSLVLAEQETQYF.

In this sample, this clonotype is medium-sized. The chain joins TRBV2 to TRBJ2-7; possibly TRBD2 for D (5 bases). V was trimmed by 11 bases and J by 4 bases, leaving 12 bases between them. The CDR3 loop spans 11 amino acids. Germline V gene sequence: CDR1 SNHLY, CDR2 FYNNEI. In nucleotides, the CDR3 is TGTGCCTCCGCGAGGGATTACGAGCAGTACTTC. Translation: CASARDYEQYF.

The chain recombines TRBV7-1 with TRBJ2-7; possibly TRBD1 or TRBD2 for D (5 bases each). TRBV7-1 is an ORF, and what it does is uncertain. This CDR3 spans 14 amino acids. V lost 3 bases and J 2 bases, leaving 11 bases between the germline ends. CDR3 nucleotides: TGTGCCAGCAGCTCTGGGGACCGAGCCTACGAGCAGTACTTC. Translated: CASSSGDRAYEQYF.

Within the sample, this clonotype is large. The gene calls are TRBV28 and TRBJ2-7; the D is unclear. V lost 4 bases and J 2 bases, leaving 12 bases between the germline ends. The germline V gene has CDR1 MDHEN and CDR2 SYDVKM. The CDR3 spans 14 residues. The CDR3 DNA sequence: TGTGCCAGCAGTTATCAGCGTAACCCCTACGAGCAGTACTTC. Translation gives CASSYQRNPYEQYF.

By share, this clonotype ranks as medium-sized. V usage is TRBV6-5 and J usage is TRBJ2-7; D is unresolved. The germline V gene encodes CDR1 MNHEY and CDR2 SVGAGI. V lost 0 bases to trimming and J lost 7 bases, with 4 bases between them. The CDR3 is made up of 11 amino acids. The CDR3 region is CASSYSGEQYF. In DNA form, the CDR3 reads TGTGCCAGCAGTTACTCGGGTGAGCAGTACTTC.

This clonotype was detected a few times. This may be a read error, as it is one base from a much larger clone. As the CDR3 is not closed by the conserved phenylalanine or tryptophan, this likely results from a read error. The chain employs TRBV25-1 and TRBJ2-1; D remains unclear. Trimming left V 3 bases short and J 3 bases short, with 0 bases between. In germline, CDR1 is MGHDK, CDR2 SYGVNS. The CDR3 contains 11 residues. CDR3 nucleotide sequence: TGTGCCAGCAGTGACTACAATGAGCAGTTCTCC. Amino acid sequence: CASSDYNEQFS.

Judged by abundance, this clonotype is medium-sized (0.01 to 0.1%). The chain has TRBV7-2 and TRBJ1-1; possibly TRBD1 for D (5 bases). This CDR3 spans 16 amino acids. With 6 bases removed from V and 1 base from J, the gap between germline ends came to 18 bases. CDR1 is SGHTA and CDR2 is FQGNSA in the germline V gene. CDR3 sequence (DNA): TGTGCCAGCAGAAGGGGACTTTCCCAGGGGAACACTGAAGCTTTCTTT. This sequence encodes CASRRGLSQGNTEAFF.

CDR3 DNA: TGCGCCAGCAGTGGGGCACAGTACCAAGAGACCCAGTACTTC. Translated, it gives CASSGAQYQETQYF. This chain joins TRBV10-2 and TRBJ2-5, with D unclear. The CDR3 has 14 amino acids. Germline V gene lookup returns CDR1 WSHSY and CDR2 SAAADI. V dropped 4 bases and J dropped 0 bases, with 9 bases sitting between them.

By proportion, this clonotype is medium-sized. The V call is TRBV9, the J call TRBJ2-7; D is ambiguous. The length of the CDR3 is 13 residues. Germline assignment: CDR1 SGDLS and CDR2 YYNGEE. V shed 2 bases and J shed 5 bases, with 11 bases lying between them. The CDR3 loop is CASSVWGANEQYF. CDR3 DNA: TGTGCCAGCAGCGTCTGGGGTGCGAACGAGCAGTACTTC.

The chain carries TRBV20-1 and TRBJ1-1; D gene ambiguous. CDR3 length: 13 amino acids. Germline V lookup: CDR1 DFQATT, CDR2 SNEGSKA (reference sequence). The ends were cut back, 3 bases at V and 2 bases at J, with 10 bases in the middle. CDR3 DNA sequence: TGCAGTGCTAGGCCCGACACCAACACTGAAGCTTTCTTT. It translates to CSARPDTNTEAFF.

V usage is TRBV5-6 and J usage is TRBJ2-5; 10 bases match TRBD1. The germline V gene encodes CDR1 SGHDT and CDR2 YYEEEE. This CDR3 comprises 16 residues. J was trimmed by 5 bases and V by 3 bases; bases with no gene match: 10. Here the CDR3 reads CASSSRDRGWWETQYF. The CDR3 DNA sequence: TGTGCCAGCAGCTCCCGGGACAGGGGTTGGTGGGAGACCCAGTACTTC.

This clonotype is judged medium-sized (0.01 to 0.1%). The rearrangement links TRBV30 to TRBJ1-5; 10 nucleotides agree with TRBD1. Germline values: CDR1 GTSNPN, CDR2 SVGIG (reference sequence). Trimming at V came to 4 bases and at J to 1 base, leaving 4 bases not matched to a gene. The CDR3 has 15 amino acids. Here the CDR3 DNA reads TGTGCCTGGACATGGACAGGGGGAAGCAATCAGCCCCAGCATTTT. This encodes CAWTWTGGSNQPQHF.

This rearrangement joins TRBV29-1 to TRBJ1-3; D unresolved. This CDR3 contains 11 residues. Trimming pared 6 bases from V and 4 bases from J, leaving 7 bases between. In germline, CDR1 is SQVTM, CDR2 ANQGSEA. The CDR3 protein is CSVPRGNTIYF. CDR3 nucleotide sequence: TGCAGCGTCCCCCGGGGAAACACCATATATTTT. Drawing the rest from reference TRBV29-1 and TRBJ1-3, the complete variable domain is SAVISQKPSRDICQRGTSLTIQCQVDSQVTMMFWYRQQPGQSLTLIATANQGSEATYESGFVIDKFPISRPNLTFSTLTVSNMSPEDSSIYLCSVPRGNTIYFGEGSWLTVV.

The chain joins TRBV7-3 to TRBJ2-1; a possible D gene is TRBD1 (6 bases). Trimming removed 5 bases at V and 9 bases at J, with 14 bases between. Looked up from germline, CDR1 is SGHTA and CDR2 is FQGTGA. There are 13 residues in the CDR3. The CDR3 sequence: CASSPTGLGEQFF. CDR3 coding DNA: TGTGCCAGCAGCCCTACAGGGTTAGGTGAGCAGTTCTTC.

The chain has TRBV28 and TRBJ1-2; 8 nucleotides align to TRBD1. This CDR3 is built from 16 residues. Per the germline V gene, CDR1 is MDHEN and CDR2 is SYDVKM. Trimming cost V 6 bases and J 8 bases; bases outside gene matches: 17. CDR3 in amino acids: CASSLRTGNDRGGYTF. The DNA of the CDR3 is TGTGCCAGCAGCCTCCGGACTGGGAACGACAGGGGCGGCTACACCTTC.

Sample share makes this clonotype medium-sized. The chain couples TRBV7-2 to TRBJ2-7, with 9 bases lining up with TRBD1. Germline trimming cut 3 bases from V and 2 bases from J; bases unmatched to any gene: 5. In germline, CDR1 is SGHTA, CDR2 FQGNSA. This CDR3 is built from 15 residues. CDR3 in amino acids: CASSLGTGRAYEQYF. CDR3 bases: TGTGCCAGCAGCTTGGGGACAGGGAGGGCCTACGAGCAGTACTTC.

This clonotype rates as medium-sized. The V call is TRBV6-6, the J call TRBJ2-1; TRBD2 matches 13 bases. Unmatched junction bases numbered 4, after V lost 5 bases and J lost 6 bases. There are 15 residues in the CDR3. The germline CDR1 and CDR2 sequences are MNHNY and SVGAGI (reference sequence). CDR3 DNA: TGTGCCAGCAGTCCGACTAGCGGGAGGCCCAATGAGCAGTTCTTC. This codes for CASSPTSGRPNEQFF.